This T cell receptor beta chain is drawn from a study of blood T cell repertoires in COVID-19. On the study more broadly: The samples span acute and convalescent COVID-19 from the United States, Italy and Spain. In each case, the material was cDNA or gDNA derived from T cells, B-cell-depleted T cells, or PBMCs.

TCRdb's copy holds only in-frame clones and misses some; the assay was immunoSEQ multiplex PCR. The profile shows 60,000 to 80,000 clones, around nine tenths of them singletons. The source is a human donor in a cohort sampled during active COVID-19. Source material: peripheral blood.

CDR3 amino acids: CASSGRDRNTDTQYF. Written as DNA, the CDR3 is TGTGCCAGCAGCGGCCGGGACAGAAACACAGATACGCAGTATTTT. The chain is built from TRBV9 and TRBJ2-3; 7 bases match TRBD1. With V trimmed by 3 bases and J by 2 bases, 6 bases remained unmatched. The CDR3 covers 15 residues. The germline V gene has CDR1 SGDLS and CDR2 YYNGEE.